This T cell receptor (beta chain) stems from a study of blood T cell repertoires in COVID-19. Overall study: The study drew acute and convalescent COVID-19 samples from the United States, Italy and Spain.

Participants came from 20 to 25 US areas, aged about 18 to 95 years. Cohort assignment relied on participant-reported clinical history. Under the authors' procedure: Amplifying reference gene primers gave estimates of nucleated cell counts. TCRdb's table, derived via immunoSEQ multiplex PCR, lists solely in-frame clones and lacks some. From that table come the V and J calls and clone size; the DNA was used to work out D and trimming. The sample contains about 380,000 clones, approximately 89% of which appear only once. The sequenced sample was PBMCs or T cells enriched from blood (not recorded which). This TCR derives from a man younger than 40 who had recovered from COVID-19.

CDR3 sequence (DNA): TGTGCCACCAGCAGAGAGAGAGGGTGGGGAAACAATGAGCAGTTCTTC. Translation: CATSRERGWGNNEQFF. The chain links TRBV15 to TRBJ2-1; a possible D gene is TRBD2 (5 bases). CDR1 is LNHNV, CDR2 YYDKDF, per germline (reference sequence). Trimming took off 0 bases at V and 5 bases at J, with 14 bases between the two ends. This CDR3 comprises 16 residues.